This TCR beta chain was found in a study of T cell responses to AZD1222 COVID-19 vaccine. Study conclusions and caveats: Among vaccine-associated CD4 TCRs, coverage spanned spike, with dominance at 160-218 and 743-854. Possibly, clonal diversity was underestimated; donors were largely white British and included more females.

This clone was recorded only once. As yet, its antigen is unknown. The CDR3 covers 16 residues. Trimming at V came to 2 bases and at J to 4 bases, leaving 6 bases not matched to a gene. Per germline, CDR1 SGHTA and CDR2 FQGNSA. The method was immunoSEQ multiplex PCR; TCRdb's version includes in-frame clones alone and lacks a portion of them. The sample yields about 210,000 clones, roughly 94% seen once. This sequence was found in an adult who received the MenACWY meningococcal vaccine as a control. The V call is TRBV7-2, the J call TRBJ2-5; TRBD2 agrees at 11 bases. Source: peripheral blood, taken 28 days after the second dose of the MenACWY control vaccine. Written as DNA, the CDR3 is TGTGCCAGCAGCTTACAACGGCTAGCGGGAGGAGAGACCCAGTACTTC. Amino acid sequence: CASSLQRLAGGETQYF.